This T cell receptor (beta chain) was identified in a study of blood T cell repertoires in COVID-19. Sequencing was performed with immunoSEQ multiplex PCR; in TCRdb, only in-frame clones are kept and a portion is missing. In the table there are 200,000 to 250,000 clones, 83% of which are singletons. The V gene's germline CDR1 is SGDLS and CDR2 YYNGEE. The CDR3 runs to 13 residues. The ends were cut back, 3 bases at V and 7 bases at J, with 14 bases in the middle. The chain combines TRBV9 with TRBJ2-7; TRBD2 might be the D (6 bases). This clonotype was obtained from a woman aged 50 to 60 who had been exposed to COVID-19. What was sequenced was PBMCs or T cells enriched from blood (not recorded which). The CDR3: CASSGDPRGEQYF. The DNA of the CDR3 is TGTGCCAGCAGCGGGGACCCCCGGGGGGAGCAGTACTTC.